The 32 T cell receptor beta chains below come from one sample, sequenced in a study of response to subunit inactivated influenza vaccine. TCRdb reanalysed the RT-PCR reads using MiXCR and keeps one entry per CDR3 protein. The sample contains 250,000 to 350,000 distinct CDR3 sequences, around 20% of which appear only once. The specimen was PBMCs from blood, collected approximately 22 months after vaccination. These receptors all stem from a man aged 45-69 years who received an inactivated influenza vaccine.

The table lists this clonotype with many counts. The chain is built from TRBV10-3 and TRBJ1-1; 8 nucleotides match TRBD1. Germline values: CDR1 ENHRY, CDR2 SYGVKD. The CDR3 length is 14 residues. The ends lost 6 bases at V and 1 base at J; junction bases unmatched: 4. The CDR3, as DNA: TGTGCCATCAGGAGACAGGGGACGAACACTGAAGCTTTCTTT. As protein: CAIRRQGTNTEAFF.

With respect to this clonotype: At one end the junction does not follow the germline gene, possibly because of a read error. The chain has TRBV7-2 and TRBJ2-1, with 9 bases identical to TRBD2. Germline values: CDR1 SGHTA, CDR2 FQGNSA. The CDR3 extends over 16 amino acids. The CDR3 reads CASSLTSGNIYNEQFF. The CDR3 nucleotides read TGTGCGAGCAGCTTGACTAGCGGAAATATATACAATGAGCAGTTCTTC.

The gene calls are TRBV20-1 and TRBJ2-7, with 9 bases matching TRBD2. Germline V gene sequence: CDR1 DFQATT, CDR2 SNEGSKA (reference sequence). V was clipped by 3 bases and J by 3 bases; unmatched bases: 9. This CDR3 contains 15 residues. For the CDR3, the DNA is TGCAGTGCTAGCTCGCTAGCGGGGCCTAACTACGAGCAGTACTTC. Translation: CSASSLAGPNYEQYF.

The chain recombines TRBV6-5 with TRBJ2-2; D is ambiguous. CDR1 and CDR2 from the germline V gene are MNHEY and SVGAGI. CDR3 length: 12 amino acids. Trimming removed 7 bases from V and 4 bases from J, with 7 bases in between. The CDR3 reads CASKSVTGELFF. CDR3 coding DNA: TGTGCCAGCAAAAGTGTCACCGGGGAGCTGTTTTTT.

This clonotype was seen ten or more times. The chain is built from TRBV15 and TRBJ1-5; D is perhaps TRBD1 (5 bases). CDR1 and CDR2 (germline): LNHNV, YYDKDF (reference sequence). The CDR3 contains 15 residues. V lost 6 bases and J lost 6, with 18 bases in between. As DNA, the CDR3 is TGTGCCACCAGTCGTGGCAGGGAGTATACTCAGCCCCAGCATTTT. Protein product: CATSRGREYTQPQHF.

The sample holds many counts of this clonotype. For the CDR3, the DNA is TGCGCCAGCAGCCAATCGCATCCCAGGCAGGGCTATGGCTACACCTTC. This codes for CASSQSHPRQGYGYTF. The chain joins TRBV4-1 to TRBJ1-2; the D gene is possibly TRBD1 (5 bases). The germline gives CDR1 MGHRA, CDR2 YSYEKL. The ends were cut back, 2 bases at V and 4 bases at J, with 17 bases in the middle. The CDR3 contains 16 residues.

This sequence joins TRBV10-3 and TRBJ1-5; D gene ambiguous. V was shortened by 6 bases and J by 5 bases, with 11 bases between the two germline ends. This CDR3 region has 13 residues. From germline, CDR1 is ENHRY and CDR2 SYGVKD. Written as DNA, the CDR3 is TGTGCCATCAGCACACAGATAGATCAGCCCCAGCATTTT. Protein sequence: CAISTQIDQPQHF.

The chain couples TRBV3-1 to TRBJ2-5, with TRBD2 matching over 7 bases. Trimming at V came to 2 bases and at J to 4 bases, leaving 4 bases not matched to a gene. From germline, CDR1 is LGHDT and CDR2 YNNKEL (reference sequence). This CDR3 is built from 14 residues. Written as DNA, the CDR3 is TGTGCCAGCAGCCAAATGCGGGAGCGAGAGACCCAGTACTTC. Translated, it gives CASSQMRERETQYF.

To note about this clonotype: Germline and junction disagree at one end, which may indicate a read error. The chain uses TRBV20-1 and TRBJ1-2; 8 nucleotides match TRBD1. This CDR3 spans 13 amino acids. Per germline, CDR1 DFQATT and CDR2 SNEGSKA (reference sequence). CDR3 residues: CSARLQGGSGYAF. The CDR3 nucleotides read TGCAGTGCTAGATTACAGGGGGGAAGTGGCTACGCCTTC.

With respect to this clonotype: At one end, the junction sequence differs from germline, possibly due to a read error. The CDR3 region has the DNA TGTGTCAGCAGCTTCCAAACTAGCGGGAGTCCCGGGGAGCTGTTTTTT. Translated, it gives CVSSFQTSGSPGELFF. The chain employs TRBV7-8 and TRBJ2-2; 11 bases map to TRBD2. Per the germline V gene, CDR1 is SGHVS and CDR2 is FQNEAQ. This CDR3 contains 16 residues.

This clonotype was seen repeatedly, ten times or more. The genes are TRBV6-5 and TRBJ1-2; tentatively, D is TRBD1 (6 bases). CDR1 is MNHEY and CDR2 is SVGAGI in the germline V gene. The CDR3 spans 18 residues. V was shortened by 6 bases and J by 7 bases, with 30 bases between the two germline ends. CDR3 sequence reads: CASSLMLGQHPLLGGYTF. CDR3 in DNA: TGTGCCAGCAGCTTAATGCTTGGACAGCACCCACTCCTCGGTGGCTACACCTTC.

This clonotype was seen a handful of times. The J gene is TRBJ1-2, the V gene TRBV6-2 or TRBV6-3; possibly TRBD1 for D (6 bases). The germline V and J ends were trimmed by 5 bases and 4 bases, with 8 bases remaining between them. Per germline, CDR1 MNHEY and CDR2 SVGEGT. This CDR3 spans 12 amino acids. The CDR3 loop is CASSQGFYGYTF. DNA of the CDR3: TGTGCCAGCAGTCAGGGGTTCTATGGCTACACCTTC.

This clonotype appeared a few times. The chain uses TRBV7-9 and TRBJ2-5; a weak D match, TRBD1 (7 bases). The V end lost 2 bases, the J end lost 1 base, and 17 bases lay between the germline ends. Germline CDR1 is SEHNR and CDR2 is FQNEAQ (reference sequence). The CDR3 is made up of 17 amino acids. Here the CDR3 reads CASSLKRRGLRQETQYF. CDR3 sequence (DNA): TGTGCCAGCAGCTTAAAGAGGAGGGGGCTTCGCCAAGAGACCCAGTACTTC.

The rearrangement uses TRBV5-1 and TRBJ2-1; 7 nucleotides match TRBD1. The CDR3 is made up of 16 amino acids. CDR1 is SGHRS and CDR2 is YFSETQ in the germline V gene. J was trimmed by 0 bases and V by 4 bases; bases with no gene match: 7. The CDR3 DNA reads as TGCGCCAGCAGCCCGATGGGACAGAGCTCCTACAATGAGCAGTTCTTC. Protein sequence: CASSPMGQSSYNEQFF.

The chain recombines TRBV20-1 with TRBJ2-5; 7 bases line up with TRBD2. V lost 0 bases, J lost 12 bases, and 4 bases stayed unmatched. The CDR3 is made up of 11 amino acids. CDR1 is DFQATT and CDR2 is SNEGSKA in the germline V gene (reference sequence). The CDR3 here is CSARDLAEEYF. DNA for the CDR3: TGCAGTGCTAGAGACCTAGCGGAGGAGTACTTC.

This clonotype was observed a few times. The chain employs TRBV6-5 and TRBJ2-3; 9 nucleotides match TRBD2. Germline V gene lookup returns CDR1 MNHEY and CDR2 SVGAGI. The CDR3 has 16 residues. The V gene end was trimmed by 0 bases and the J gene end by 6 bases; junction bases not matched to a gene: 7. The CDR3 region is CASSYSASGKLDTQYF. DNA of the CDR3: TGTGCCAGCAGTTACTCTGCTAGCGGGAAATTGGATACGCAGTATTTT.

This clonotype was picked up a small number of times. The rearrangement joins TRBV5-1 to TRBJ2-3, with TRBD2 matching over 7 bases. With 4 bases clipped from V and 3 bases from J, the junction kept 11 bases outside the gene matches. The CDR3 has 16 residues. Germline values: CDR1 SGHRS, CDR2 YFSETQ. CDR3 in DNA: TGCGCCAGCAGCCGCTGGACTAGTTCTTCAACAGATACGCAGTATTTT. Protein product: CASSRWTSSSTDTQYF.

This clonotype was counted between two and nine times. The chain uses TRBV6-1 and TRBJ2-7, with D unresolved. Germline CDR1 reads MNHNS; CDR2 reads SASEGT. Trimming pared 3 bases from V and 3 bases from J, leaving 15 bases between. The CDR3 is 15 residues long. CDR3 sequence reads: CASSEAPANYYEQYF. The CDR3 nucleotides are TGTGCCAGCAGTGAGGCGCCGGCGAATTACTACGAGCAGTACTTC.

This clonotype appeared many times. J is TRBJ1-5 and V is TRBV7-8; D remains unclear. Per germline, CDR1 SGHVS and CDR2 FQNEAQ. V dropped 1 base and J dropped 6 bases, with 7 bases sitting between them. There are 13 residues in the CDR3. Written as DNA, the CDR3 is TGTGCCAGCAGCTTAGGGAGGGTTCAGCCCCAGCATTTT. Translated: CASSLGRVQPQHF. The entire variable domain, with the rest obtained from reference TRBV7-8 and TRBJ1-5, is as follows: GAGVSQSPRYKVAKRGQDVALRCDPISGHVSLFWYQQALGQGPEFLTYFQNEAQLDKSGLPSDRFFAERPEGSVSTLKIQRTQQEDSAVYLCASSLGRVQPQHFGDGTRLSIL.

The chain uses TRBV20-1 and TRBJ2-7, with 14 bases that match TRBD2. The germline CDR1 and CDR2 sequences are DFQATT and SNEGSKA (reference sequence). Unmatched junction bases numbered 15, after V lost 3 bases and J lost 2 bases. There are 19 residues in the CDR3. CDR3 in amino acids: CSARVGGWTSGRIPYEQYF. In DNA, the CDR3 is TGCAGTGCTAGGGTGGGCGGCTGGACTAGCGGGAGGATCCCCTACGAGCAGTACTTC.

The chain has TRBV7-8 and TRBJ2-5; D gene ambiguous. The CDR3 consists of 15 residues. Per germline, CDR1 SGHVS and CDR2 FQNEAQ. Between the trimmed V and J ends, which lost 5 bases and 1 base, there was a span of 14 bases. The CDR3 spells CASSLIGPPQETQYF. In nucleotides, the CDR3 is TGTGCCAGCAGCCTCATCGGACCACCCCAAGAGACCCAGTACTTC.

The genes are TRBV7-8 and TRBJ1-5, with D unclear. CDR1 and CDR2 (germline): SGHVS, FQNEAQ. Trimming cost V 3 bases and J 5 bases, with 23 bases left between them. The CDR3 consists of 18 residues. The CDR3 nucleotides read TGTGCCAGCAGCTTGGAGACACGCCGAGCCGAGAGCGATCAGCCCCAGCATTTT. Protein product: CASSLETRRAESDQPQHF.

This sequence joins TRBV5-1 and TRBJ2-1, with TRBD2 matching over 13 bases. This CDR3 has 17 amino acids. The J segment lost 1 base and the V segment lost 4 bases, leaving 5 bases of the junction unmatched. In germline, CDR1 is SGHRS, CDR2 YFSETQ. The CDR3, as DNA: TGCGCCAGCAGCCGTCAGACTAGCGGGAGGTCCTACAATGAGCAGTTCTTC. Its protein product is CASSRQTSGRSYNEQFF. Full variable domain (rest looked up from reference TRBV5-1 and TRBJ2-1): KAGVTQTPRYLIKTRGQQVTLSCSPISGHRSVSWYQQTPGQGLQFLFEYFSETQRNKGNFPGRFSGRQFSNSRSEMNVSTLELGDSALYLCASSRQTSGRSYNEQFFGPGTRLTVL.

The sample holds a few counts of this clonotype. V and J are TRBV28 and TRBJ1-2; D gene ambiguous. In germline, CDR1 is MDHEN, CDR2 SYDVKM. This CDR3 is built from 12 residues. With 2 bases removed from V and 4 bases from J, the gap between germline ends came to 5 bases. The DNA of the CDR3 is TGTGCCAGCAGTTTAACGTTCTATGGCTACACCTTC. It specifies CASSLTFYGYTF.

This chain links TRBV7-2 with TRBJ2-1; 14 nucleotides agree with TRBD2. Trimming at V came to 0 bases and at J to 10 bases, leaving 8 bases not matched to a gene. Germline CDR1 is SGHTA and CDR2 is FQGNSA. The CDR3 runs 17 residues. In DNA, the CDR3 is TGTGCCAGCAGCTTAGCGCTTGGGACTAGCGGGAGCGAGGAGCAGTTCTTC. It codes for CASSLALGTSGSEEQFF.

This CDR3 reads CASSRRTGSTEAFF. Here the CDR3 DNA reads TGTGCCAGCAGTCGAAGGACAGGGAGTACTGAAGCTTTCTTT. This sequence joins TRBV12-3 or TRBV12-4 and TRBJ1-1, with 8 bases aligning to TRBD1. V dropped 5 bases and J dropped 5; count of bases not matched to a gene: 7. There are 14 residues in the CDR3.

This clonotype was seen more than once but under ten times. J is TRBJ2-7 and V is TRBV24-1, with 10 positions matching TRBD2. Trimming at V came to 2 bases and at J to 5 bases, leaving 5 bases not matched to a gene. CDR1 KGHDR and CDR2 SFDVKD come from the germline V gene. CDR3 size: 15 residues. CDR3 loop: CATSDSSGGVHEQYF. The CDR3 coding sequence is TGTGCCACCAGTGATTCTAGCGGGGGTGTCCACGAGCAGTACTTC.

The chain recombines TRBV7-8 with TRBJ1-2; D unclear. CDR3 length: 15 amino acids. Germline V gene sequence: CDR1 SGHVS, CDR2 FQNEAQ. V shed 2 bases and J shed 5 bases, with 15 bases lying between them. The DNA of the CDR3 is TGTGCCAGCAGCTTAAACCCTAACGGGGATTATGGCTACACCTTC. Translating gives CASSLNPNGDYGYTF.

The chain employs TRBV7-8 and TRBJ1-3; weak D call: TRBD1 (5 bases). The V and J ends lost 1 base and 15 bases respectively, with 10 bases between them. Germline V gene lookup returns CDR1 SGHVS and CDR2 FQNEAQ. The CDR3 sequence is 11 residues long. The CDR3 coding sequence is TGTGCCAGCAGCTTAGGGACAATCAAATATTTT. Protein: CASSLGTIKYF.

The chain is built from TRBV12-3 or TRBV12-4 and TRBJ1-2, with TRBD1 matching over 7 bases. The CDR3 consists of 16 residues. With V trimmed by 3 bases and J by 2 bases, 9 bases remained unmatched. The CDR3 protein is CASSLGGQPINYGYTF. The CDR3 DNA is TGTGCCAGCAGTTTGGGGGGACAGCCGATAAACTATGGCTACACCTTC.

This clonotype was counted between two and nine times. The V call is TRBV6-2 or TRBV6-3, the J call TRBJ2-1; D ambiguous. The CDR3 length is 12 residues. V was pared by 8 bases and J by 4 bases, with 9 bases between. Germline V gene lookup returns CDR1 MNHEY and CDR2 SVGEGT. The CDR3 spells CASAQSYNEQFF. The CDR3 bases are TGTGCCAGCGCCCAGTCTTACAATGAGCAGTTCTTC.

This clonotype was observed many times. V gene TRBV7-2 combines with J gene TRBJ1-5, with D possibly TRBD1 on 5 matching bases. V lost 1 base and J lost 1, with 11 bases in between. The V gene's germline CDR1 is SGHTA and CDR2 FQGNSA. This CDR3 has 16 residues. CDR3 coding DNA: TGTGCCAGCAGCTTAGGCGGGACCCTGAGCAATCAGCCCCAGCATTTT. Its translation: CASSLGGTLSNQPQHF.